The text below deals with one T cell receptor beta chain. Its antigen is currently unknown. This record belongs to a study of T cells in narcolepsy. Study-wide background: Patients with NT1 or NT2 and healthy control donors were enrolled.

This CDR3 is built from 18 residues. The V gene end was trimmed by 2 bases and the J gene end by 0 bases; junction bases not matched to a gene: 10. The germline V gene encodes CDR1 SGHAT and CDR2 FQDESV (reference sequence). General study points: Autoreactive clonotypes reportedly recurred in blood of same and different patients, not controls. HCRT-specific and TRIB2-specific autoreactive clonotypes appeared among same-patient CSF and blood CD4+ clonotypes.

Libraries were prepared by immunoSEQ multiplex PCR; TCRdb keeps only in-frame clonotypes and omits some of them. This table has about 10,000 clones, over 65% appearing once. Sequencing was performed on CD45RA- memory CD8+ T cells from PBMCs. This receptor was obtained from a human donor with narcolepsy. This chain joins TRBV11-1 and TRBJ2-1; 7 bases map to TRBD2. CDR3 coding DNA: TGTGCCAGCAGCTTACCTGCGGGGGTATCCAGCTCCTACAATGAGCAGTTCTTC. Its protein product is CASSLPAGVSSSYNEQFF.